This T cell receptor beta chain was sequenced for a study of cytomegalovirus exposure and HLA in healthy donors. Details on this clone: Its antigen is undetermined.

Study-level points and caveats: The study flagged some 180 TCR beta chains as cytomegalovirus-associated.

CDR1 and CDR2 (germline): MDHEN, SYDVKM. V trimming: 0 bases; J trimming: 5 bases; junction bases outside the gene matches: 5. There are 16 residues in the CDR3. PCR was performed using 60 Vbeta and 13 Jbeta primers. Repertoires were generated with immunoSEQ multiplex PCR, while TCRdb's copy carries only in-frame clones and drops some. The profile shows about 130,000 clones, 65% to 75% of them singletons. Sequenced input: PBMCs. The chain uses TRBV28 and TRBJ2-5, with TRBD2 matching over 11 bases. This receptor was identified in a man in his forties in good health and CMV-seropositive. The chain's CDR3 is CASSLWTSGAAETQYF. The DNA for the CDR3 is TGTGCCAGCAGTTTATGGACTAGCGGGGCCGCGGAGACCCAGTACTTC.